These 30 T cell receptor beta chains were all obtained from the same sample, sequenced in a study of blood T cell repertoires in COVID-19. Libraries were prepared by immunoSEQ multiplex PCR; TCRdb keeps only in-frame clonotypes and omits some of them. The sample has roughly 150,000 clones, roughly nine tenths seen once. Material: PBMCs or T cells enriched from blood (not recorded which). The receptors originated from a middle-aged woman who had been exposed to COVID-19.

The V call is TRBV25-1, the J call TRBJ2-5; 7 positions match TRBD2. This CDR3 spans 14 amino acids. The V gene's germline CDR1 is MGHDK and CDR2 SYGVNS. V shed 1 base and J 2 bases; nucleotides not matched to a gene: 1. The CDR3 region has the DNA TGTGCCAGCAGTGAATTTAGCGGGCAAGAGACCCAGTACTTC. Its translation is CASSEFSGQETQYF. The complete variable domain, with remaining parts taken from reference TRBV25-1 and TRBJ2-5, reads EADIYQTPRYLVIGTGKKITLECSQTMGHDKMYWYQQDPGMELHLIHYSYGVNSTEKGDLSSESTVSRIRTEHFPLTLESARPSHTSQYLCASSEFSGQETQYFGPGTRLLVL.

The V call is TRBV5-8, the J call TRBJ1-5; unclear D gene. The CDR3 spans 16 residues. Trimming stripped 1 base from V and 2 bases from J, with 13 bases between. Germline CDR1 reads SGHTS; CDR2 reads YDEGEE. The CDR3 protein is CASSLTIRGGNQPQHF. In nucleotides, the CDR3 is TGTGCCAGCAGCTTGACAATCCGCGGAGGCAATCAGCCCCAGCATTTT.

The chain recombines TRBV11-2 with TRBJ1-1; D is perhaps TRBD1 (5 bases). Trimming left V 2 bases short and J 1 base short, with 14 bases between. The germline V gene has CDR1 SGHAT and CDR2 FQNNGV. This CDR3 has 16 amino acids. The CDR3 nucleotides read TGTGCCAGCAGCTTAACAGGCAGTCGTAGGAACACTGAAGCTTTCTTT. Protein: CASSLTGSRRNTEAFF.

The CDR3 region has the DNA TGTGCCAGCAGTGCGGCTAGCGGGGGGATCACAGATACGCAGTATTTT. Protein product: CASSAASGGITDTQYF. The chain has TRBV2 and TRBJ2-3; 11 bases match TRBD2. J gave up 2 bases and V 4 bases, and 5 bases lay outside the gene matches. Germline V gives CDR1 SNHLY, CDR2 FYNNEI. The CDR3 has 16 amino acids.

The gene calls are TRBV2 and TRBJ2-1; 8 nucleotides agree with TRBD1. Germline trimming cut 6 bases from V and 4 bases from J; bases unmatched to any gene: 2. The germline V gene has CDR1 SNHLY and CDR2 FYNNEI. The CDR3 is made up of 13 amino acids. CDR3: CASRQGVYNEQFF. The CDR3 coding sequence is TGTGCCAGCAGACAGGGGGTGTACAATGAGCAGTTCTTC.

V and J are TRBV28 and TRBJ1-2; the D is unclear. The CDR3 has 11 amino acids. Trimming shortened V by 3 bases and J by 9 bases, and 8 bases separated the two germline ends. Germline V CDR1 and CDR2: MDHEN, SYDVKM. CDR3 loop: CASSFVYSYTF. The CDR3 DNA reads TGTGCCAGCAGTTTCGTGTATAGCTACACCTTC.

This chain connects TRBV7-8 to TRBJ2-5; the match to TRBD2 covers 13 bases. The CDR3 covers 16 residues. Germline V lookup: CDR1 SGHVS, CDR2 FQNEAQ. Trimming at V came to 0 bases and at J to 4 bases, leaving 2 bases not matched to a gene. CDR3 sequence: CASSLAGLAGRETQYF. The CDR3 DNA is TGTGCCAGCAGCTTAGCGGGACTAGCGGGGAGAGAGACCCAGTACTTC.

The count of this clone is one. The V call is TRBV7-2, the J call TRBJ1-5; no definite D call. The CDR3 runs to 14 residues. The germline V gene encodes CDR1 SGHTA and CDR2 FQGNSA. Trimming took 5 bases from V and 4 from J, leaving 12 bases between them. CDR3 sequence (DNA): TGTGCCAGCAGCCGCGACATCGGAAATCAGCCCCAGCATTTT. It yields the protein CASSRDIGNQPQHF.

In nucleotides, the CDR3 is TGTGCCAGCAGCAATGCGGATCCCGAGCAGTACTTC. Its translation: CASSNADPEQYF. The gene calls are TRBV6-2 or TRBV6-3 and TRBJ2-7; D gene unclear. CDR3 length: 12 residues. Germline V gene data show CDR1 as MNHEY and CDR2 as SVGEGT. With 6 bases removed from V and 6 bases from J, the gap between germline ends came to 12 bases.

This chain connects TRBV5-1 to TRBJ2-7, with 8 bases identical to TRBD1. The CDR3 is 14 amino acids. V was clipped by 6 bases and J by 6 bases; unmatched bases: 11. The germline CDR1 and CDR2 sequences are SGHRS and YFSETQ. The CDR3 nucleotides read TGCGCCAGCACCTATGGGACAGGATTCTCCGAGCAGTACTTC. Protein: CASTYGTGFSEQYF.

The chain recombines TRBV7-9 with TRBJ1-4, with 7 bases that match TRBD1. The CDR3 length is 14 residues. Germline CDR1 and CDR2: SEHNR and FQNEAQ (reference sequence). Germline trimming cut 5 bases from V and 4 bases from J; bases unmatched to any gene: 4. The CDR3 DNA reads as TGTGCCAGCAGCCAGGGACAGAGTAATGAAAAACTGTTTTTT. Protein product: CASSQGQSNEKLFF.

This sequence joins TRBV6-5 and TRBJ2-2; 8 bases align to TRBD2. From germline, CDR1 is MNHEY and CDR2 SVGAGI. V gave up 4 bases and J gave up 3 bases; unmatched junction bases: 4. The CDR3 covers 15 residues. The CDR3 coding sequence is TGTGCCAGCAGTTCGGGGGGGTGGGACACCGGGGAGCTGTTTTTT. As protein: CASSSGGWDTGELFF.

This sequence joins TRBV7-9 and TRBJ1-2, with D uncertain. The ends were cut back, 5 bases at V and 4 bases at J, with 14 bases in the middle. This CDR3 comprises 14 residues. CDR1 SEHNR and CDR2 FQNEAQ come from the germline V gene (reference sequence). CDR3 coding DNA: TGTGCCAGCAGCGCCACGGGAGTCTCCTATGGCTACACCTTC. Translation: CASSATGVSYGYTF.

The chain employs TRBV2 and TRBJ2-4; 9 bases line up with TRBD2. Germline CDR1 SNHLY, CDR2 FYNNEI. The V gene end was trimmed by 3 bases and the J gene end by 3 bases; junction bases not matched to a gene: 6. The CDR3 spans 16 residues. The CDR3 region has the DNA TGTGCCAGCAGTGATTGGCGGGGGGGCGGCAAAAACATTCAGTACTTC. Translation gives CASSDWRGGGKNIQYF.

This clone showed up just a few times. The gene calls are TRBV28 and TRBJ2-4; 8 nucleotides line up with TRBD2. Germline lookup yields CDR1 MDHEN and CDR2 SYDVKM. The CDR3 is made up of 13 amino acids. J was trimmed by 11 bases and V by 6 bases; bases with no gene match: 9. The CDR3 sequence is CASSPGGVGVQYF. The CDR3, as DNA: TGTGCCAGCAGCCCCGGGGGGGTAGGTGTTCAGTACTTC.

This rearrangement joins TRBV18 to TRBJ2-3; 14 bases match TRBD2. Germline trimming cut 3 bases from V and 6 bases from J; bases unmatched to any gene: 23. Germline assignment: CDR1 KGHSH and CDR2 LQKENI. The CDR3 runs to 22 residues. The CDR3 DNA follows: TGTGCCAGCTCACCGCTCGACGGGACTAGCGGGAGCGTAGCTACATTTCGGGATACGCAGTATTTT. Translating gives CASSPLDGTSGSVATFRDTQYF.

The V gene is TRBV11-2, the J gene TRBJ1-4; TRBD1 matches at 7 bases. V lost 3 bases to trimming and J lost 5 bases; unmatched junction nucleotides: 3. Germline lookup yields CDR1 SGHAT and CDR2 FQNNGV. The CDR3 covers 14 residues. Here the CDR3 DNA reads TGTGCCAGCAGCTTGGGACAGCCGAATGAAAAACTGTTTTTT. Encoded protein: CASSLGQPNEKLFF. Variable domain in full (rest from reference TRBV11-2 and TRBJ1-4): EAGVAQSPRYKIIEKRQSVAFWCNPISGHATLYWYQQILGQGPKLLIQFQNNGVVDDSQLPKDRFSAERLKGVDSTLKIQPAKLEDSAVYLCASSLGQPNEKLFFGSGTQLSVL.

This chain uses TRBV6-5 with TRBJ2-3, with TRBD2 matching over 11 bases. V dropped 6 bases and J dropped 4; count of bases not matched to a gene: 3. CDR1 is MNHEY, CDR2 SVGAGI, per germline. The CDR3 contains 14 residues. CDR3 DNA sequence: TGTGCCAGCAGGAATAGCGGGAGGGCAGATACGCAGTATTTT. This encodes CASRNSGRADTQYF.

The rearrangement joins TRBV11-2 to TRBJ2-7; the D gene is possibly TRBD1 (6 bases). CDR1 and CDR2 from the germline V gene are SGHAT and FQNNGV. V was cut by 0 bases and J by 3 bases, with 15 bases left in between. The CDR3 length is 16 residues. CDR3 DNA: TGTGCCAGCAGCTTAGATCGGGCAGGGGCCCACTACGAGCAGTACTTC. It specifies CASSLDRAGAHYEQYF.

This clone was seen once. This rearrangement joins TRBV11-2 to TRBJ2-5; 8 nucleotides line up with TRBD2. Germline trimming cut 1 base from V and 3 bases from J; bases unmatched to any gene: 7. Germline values: CDR1 SGHAT, CDR2 FQNNGV. The CDR3 covers 16 residues. As DNA, the CDR3 is TGTGCCAGCAGCTTAGGGGTCGGGGGGGGTAAAGAGACCCAGTACTTC. Translating it yields CASSLGVGGGKETQYF.

The rearrangement uses TRBV5-6 and TRBJ2-4, with 7 bases fitting TRBD1. CDR3 length equals 13 residues. Germline assignment: CDR1 SGHDT and CDR2 YYEEEE. The V segment lost 2 bases and the J segment 7 bases; nucleotides outside the gene matches: 3. Written as DNA, the CDR3 is TGTGCCAGCAGCTTCGGGACAGCGAACATTCAGTACTTC. Translated: CASSFGTANIQYF.

The chain recombines TRBV7-9 with TRBJ1-3, with D possibly being TRBD1 (6 bases). Trimming removed 5 bases at V and 3 bases at J, with 11 bases between. This CDR3 contains 14 residues. CDR1 is SEHNR and CDR2 is FQNEAQ in the germline V gene (reference sequence). CDR3: CASSLQGLGNTIYF. In nucleotides, the CDR3 is TGTGCCAGCAGCCTACAGGGCCTTGGAAACACCATATATTTT.

The V and J genes are TRBV5-1 and TRBJ1-2; 7 bases match TRBD1. The V and J ends lost 3 bases and 2 bases, in that order; junction bases with no gene match: 1. The CDR3 extends over 13 amino acids. Germline-derived CDR1 and CDR2 are SGHRS and YFSETQ. CDR3 loop: CASSSGQNYGYTF. The CDR3 bases are TGCGCCAGCAGCTCGGGACAGAACTATGGCTACACCTTC.

This clone was seen only once. CDR3 DNA: TGCAGCGTTGAGGCTGAGGGGGTCTTCGAAAAACTGTTTTTT. It yields the protein CSVEAEGVFEKLFF. The V call is TRBV29-1, the J call TRBJ1-4, with D possibly matching TRBD1 (6 bases). The length of the CDR3 is 14 residues. Germline values: CDR1 SQVTM, CDR2 ANQGSEA. The V gene lost 3 bases and the J gene lost 8 bases, with 16 bases spanning the gap.

The chain recombines TRBV28 with TRBJ1-1; D unresolved. CDR3 length: 11 residues. Germline-derived CDR1 and CDR2 are MDHEN and SYDVKM. V gave up 6 bases and J gave up 7 bases, with 9 bases separating them. CDR3 in DNA: TGTGCCAGCAGCTACTCGGGTGAAGCTTTCTTT. This translates into CASSYSGEAFF. The full variable domain, its missing parts supplied by reference TRBV28 and TRBJ1-1, is DVKVTQSSRYLVKRTGEKVFLECVQDMDHENMFWYRQDPGLGLRLIYFSYDVKMKEKGDIPEGYSVSREKKERFSLILESASTNQTSMYLCASSYSGEAFFGQGTRLTVV.

The chain links TRBV12-3 or TRBV12-4 to TRBJ2-1; D gene ambiguous. Trimming shortened V by 2 bases and J by 8 bases, and 7 bases separated the two germline ends. The CDR3 is 12 residues long. CDR3 sequence reads: CASSLFTDEQFF. Written as DNA, the CDR3 is TGTGCCAGCAGTTTATTCACTGATGAGCAGTTCTTC.

This sequence joins TRBV4-3 and TRBJ2-3, with D possibly being TRBD1 (6 bases). This CDR3 comprises 15 residues. V was cut by 5 bases and J by 1 base, with 13 bases left in between. Germline V CDR1 and CDR2: LGHNA, YSLEER. CDR3 residues: CASSDRGFGTDTQYF. The CDR3 DNA sequence: TGCGCCAGCAGCGATAGGGGGTTTGGCACAGATACGCAGTATTTT.

The chain links TRBV5-1 to TRBJ1-4; the match to TRBD1 covers 8 bases. CDR1 and CDR2 from the germline V gene are SGHRS and YFSETQ. Trimming removed 4 bases from V and 3 bases from J; junction bases left unmatched: 8. The CDR3 consists of 16 residues. This CDR3 is CASSDGQGLANEKLFF. DNA of the CDR3: TGCGCCAGCAGCGATGGACAGGGTCTGGCTAATGAAAAACTGTTTTTT.

V is TRBV6-2 or TRBV6-3 and J is TRBJ1-6, with 7 bases identical to TRBD1. Germline trimming cut 5 bases from V and 8 bases from J; bases unmatched to any gene: 6. From germline, CDR1 is MNHEY and CDR2 SVGEGT. The CDR3 is made up of 14 amino acids. CDR3 residues: CASSRDRADSPLHF. The DNA of the CDR3 is TGTGCCAGCAGTCGAGACAGGGCTGATTCACCCCTCCACTTT.

The gene calls are TRBV9 and TRBJ1-2, with unresolved D. From germline, CDR1 is SGDLS and CDR2 YYNGEE. V was clipped by 3 bases and J by 4 bases, with 10 bases between them. The CDR3 is 13 amino acids. CDR3 coding DNA: TGTGCCAGCAGCGGTTACAGAACCTATGGCTACACCTTC. Translating gives CASSGYRTYGYTF.